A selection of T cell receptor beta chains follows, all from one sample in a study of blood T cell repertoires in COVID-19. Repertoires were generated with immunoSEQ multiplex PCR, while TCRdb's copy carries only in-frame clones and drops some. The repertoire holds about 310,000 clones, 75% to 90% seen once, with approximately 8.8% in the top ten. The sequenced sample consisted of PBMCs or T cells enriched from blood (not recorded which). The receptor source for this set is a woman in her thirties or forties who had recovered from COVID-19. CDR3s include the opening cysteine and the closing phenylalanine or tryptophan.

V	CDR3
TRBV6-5	CASSYQGKGNEQFF
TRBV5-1	CASSLGSSGAPYEQYF
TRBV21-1	CASSTIAGGGELFF
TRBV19	CASSPGHLNTEAFF
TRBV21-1	CASSKGGHEQYF
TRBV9	CASSVGRAGNYEQYF
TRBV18	CASSNSRGSTEAFF
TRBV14	CASSQDYRAPQHF
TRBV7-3	CASSPTGGRLGEQFF
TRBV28	CASRREGSFGNQPQHF
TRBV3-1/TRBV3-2	CASSSGQTTNEKLFF
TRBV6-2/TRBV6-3	CASSRGTSGVNEQYF
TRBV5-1	CASRLGTGMNTEAFF
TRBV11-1	CASSPLGVIAYEQYF
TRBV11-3	CASSLVTDEAFF
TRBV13	CASSYEGQGLYEQYF
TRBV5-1	CASSLGTSDPSTDTQYF
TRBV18	CASSPPAGGYTF
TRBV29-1	CSVVAGGFQNIQYF
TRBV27	CASSHRDFQETQYF
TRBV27	CASSMGSEQYF
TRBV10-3	CAITSGGEYEQYF
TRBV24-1	CATAGTDGNTGELFF
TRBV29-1	CSVETFGYTF
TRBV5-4	CASSLALAGGTGELFF
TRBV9	CASSVGENPSPYGYTF
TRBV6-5	CASSPLAGQAGYTF
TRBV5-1	CASSLGGTDSYEQYF
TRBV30	CAWSTHLNTEAFF
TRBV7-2	CASSSRTSGATQETQYF
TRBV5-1	CASSLVAGGGTDTQYF
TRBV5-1	CASSVSTLNTEAFF